This T cell receptor (beta chain) stems from a study of regulatory T cells in long-lasting Graves disease. Study conclusions and caveats: TCR diversity in persistent Graves' patients was below that of newly diagnosed ones. Under persistent disease, TRBV28, TRBJ1-2 and TRBJ2-5 were used preferentially. Analyses excluded thyroid tissue, covering peripheral blood alone. Between persistent patients, thousands of public clonotypes were shared, exceeding the approximately 990 shared between new patients.

The V gene lost 0 bases and the J gene lost 3 bases, with 9 bases spanning the gap. CDR1 and CDR2 from the germline V gene are GTSNPN and SVGIG (reference sequence). The CDR3 has 13 residues. Time point in this sample: persistent/refractory GD, antithyroid drugs over 5 years with positive TRAb. From RNA extracted from PBMCs, the TCR library was made. Arm-PCR of CDR3 regions with iRepertoire HTBI primers generated TCR beta libraries. TCRdb recomputed calls from the multiplex PCR reads with MiXCR, one row per CDR3 protein. The top ten hold around 42% of the sample, which has over 650,000 distinct CDR3 sequences, 25% to 35% seen once. Notes on this clonotype: The antigen remains undetermined.

This rearrangement joins TRBV30 to TRBJ2-7; D not resolved. The TCR comes from a female donor with Graves disease. The input for sequencing was peripheral blood mononuclear cells (PBMCs), taken when the disease was refractory, from a patient treated with antithyroid drugs. CDR3 loop: CAWSVSGVYEQYF. CDR3 nucleotides: TGTGCCTGGAGTGTGAGTGGGGTCTACGAGCAGTACTTC.